A selection of T cell receptor beta chains follows, all from one sample in a study of cytomegalovirus exposure and HLA in healthy donors. Sequencing was performed with immunoSEQ multiplex PCR; in TCRdb, only in-frame clones are kept and a portion is missing. The sample carries roughly 150,000 clones, 80% recorded once. Sequenced input: PBMCs. The receptors stem from a man between 18 and 35 years old in good health and CMV-seropositive. The CDR3 runs from the conserved cysteine through the conserved F or W. D genes are given only for firm matches. Size is stated for part of the rows, as once, few or many counts, or as a class when the clone is expanded.

abundance	d_gene	v_gene	j_gene	CDR3nt	CDR3aa
.	.	TRBV7-2	TRBJ2-7	TGTGCCAGCAGCCCCCTCGGAGGGAACTACGAGCAGTACTTC	CASSPLGGNYEQYF
few	.	TRBV28	TRBJ2-3	TGTGCCAGCAGCGGATCCGGGTATGGAGATACGCAGTATTTT	CASSGSGYGDTQYF
once	TRBD2	TRBV7-8	TRBJ2-2	TGTGCCAGCAGCCCAGGACTAGCGGGAGGGCCGGTAGGAGGGGAGCTGTTTTTT	CASSPGLAGGPVGGELFF
few	TRBD1	TRBV4-1	TRBJ1-1	TGCGCCAGCAGAGACCGACAGGGAGGTACTGAAGCTTTCTTT	CASRDRQGGTEAFF
.	.	TRBV5-4	TRBJ1-2	TGTGCCAGCAGCTCAGGACAAGAAGCTAACTATGGCTACACCTTC	CASSSGQEANYGYTF
few	.	TRBV5-1	TRBJ1-3	TGCGCCAGCAGCTTGGACGGGAGCTCTGGAAACACCATATATTTT	CASSLDGSSGNTIYF
few	.	TRBV10-1	TRBJ1-1	TGCGCCAGGACAACAGGATCGGGTGAAGCTTTCTTT	CARTTGSGEAFF
.	.	TRBV10-1	TRBJ2-1	TGCGCCAGCAGTGAAGGTGGGGGGGCCCTCGGTGGGCAGTTCTTC	CASSEGGGALGGQFF
.	.	TRBV5-3	TRBJ2-7	TGTGCCAGAAGCTTGAGGACACTCTACGAGCAGTACTTC	CARSLRTLYEQYF
.	TRBD1	TRBV4-1	TRBJ1-1	TGCGCCAGCAGCCAAGATGGGGCGCGAGGGGGCGCGGGAGCTTTCTTT	CASSQDGARGGAGAFF
.	.	TRBV21-1	TRBJ1-5	TGTGCCAGTCATTATACAGGGAGCAATCAGCCCCAGCATTTT	CASHYTGSNQPQHF
once	.	TRBV1	TRBJ2-6	TGCACCAGCAGCCAGACAGGGGCCAAATTCTCTGGGGCCAACGTCCTGACTTTC	CTSSQTGAKFSGANVLTF
.	TRBD1	TRBV25-1	TRBJ2-7	TGTGCCAGCAGTGAATCGGCGACAGGGGAATGGTACGAGCAGTACTTC	CASSESATGEWYEQYF
few	.	TRBV28	TRBJ1-1	TGTGCCAGCAGTCCACGGGGAATGAACACTGAAGCTTTCTTT	CASSPRGMNTEAFF
few	TRBD2	TRBV28	TRBJ2-1	TGTGCCAGCAGTGCGGGACTAGCGGACAATGAGCAGTTCTTC	CASSAGLADNEQFF
.	.	TRBV15	TRBJ1-1	TGTGCCACCAGCAGAGTTTTTCTTTCCAGAATGAACACTGAAGCTTTCTTT	CATSRVFLSRMNTEAFF
.	.	TRBV6-1	TRBJ1-2	TGTGCCAGCAGAAACGACAGGTATGGCTACACCTTC	CASRNDRYGYTF
.	.	TRBV7-9	TRBJ1-2	TGTGCCAGCAGCGAGCCCCCGGTTCATGGCTACACCTTC	CASSEPPVHGYTF
.	TRBD1	TRBV28	TRBJ1-2	TGTGCCAGCAGTTCCACAGGGGAAGGGAACTATGGCTACACCTTC	CASSSTGEGNYGYTF
once	TRBD2	TRBV6-5	TRBJ2-1	TGTGCCAGCAGTTTGGGACTAGCGGGATACAATGAGCAGTTCTTC	CASSLGLAGYNEQFF
.	.	TRBV2	TRBJ1-1	TGTGCCAGCAGTCCGACGGGAAAGAACACTGAAGCTTTCTTT	CASSPTGKNTEAFF
.	TRBD1	TRBV6-5	TRBJ1-2	TGTGCCAGCAGTTACTCGACAGGGGGCGGGAGAGGCTACACCTTC	CASSYSTGGGRGYTF
few	TRBD2	TRBV11-2	TRBJ2-7	TGTGCCATCTCGAAACGGGGGGGACTAGCGGGAGGATACGAGCAGTACTTC	CAISKRGGLAGGYEQYF